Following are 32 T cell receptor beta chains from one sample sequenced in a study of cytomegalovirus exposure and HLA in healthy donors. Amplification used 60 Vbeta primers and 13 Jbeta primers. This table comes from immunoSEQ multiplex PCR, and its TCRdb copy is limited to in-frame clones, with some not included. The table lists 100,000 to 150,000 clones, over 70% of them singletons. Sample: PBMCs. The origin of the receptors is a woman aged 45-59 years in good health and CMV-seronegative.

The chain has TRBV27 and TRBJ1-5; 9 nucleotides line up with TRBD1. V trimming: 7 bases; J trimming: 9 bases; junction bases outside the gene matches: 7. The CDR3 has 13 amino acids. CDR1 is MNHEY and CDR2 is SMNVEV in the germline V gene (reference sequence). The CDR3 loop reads CASTPGQGAPQHF. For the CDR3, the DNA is TGTGCCAGCACCCCGGGACAGGGAGCGCCCCAGCATTTT.

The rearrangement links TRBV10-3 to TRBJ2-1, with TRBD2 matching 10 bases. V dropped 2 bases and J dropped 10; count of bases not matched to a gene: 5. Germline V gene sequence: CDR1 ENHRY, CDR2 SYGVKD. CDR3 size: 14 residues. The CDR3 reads CAISEELAGREQFF. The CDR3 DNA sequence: TGTGCCATCAGTGAGGAACTAGCGGGGCGGGAGCAGTTCTTC.

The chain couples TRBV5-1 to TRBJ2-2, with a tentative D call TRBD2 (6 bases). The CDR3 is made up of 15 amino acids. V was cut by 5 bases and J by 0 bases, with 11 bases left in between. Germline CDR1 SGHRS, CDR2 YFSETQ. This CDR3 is CASREGGTNTGELFF. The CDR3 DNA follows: TGCGCCAGCAGGGAGGGCGGAACGAACACCGGGGAGCTGTTTTTT.

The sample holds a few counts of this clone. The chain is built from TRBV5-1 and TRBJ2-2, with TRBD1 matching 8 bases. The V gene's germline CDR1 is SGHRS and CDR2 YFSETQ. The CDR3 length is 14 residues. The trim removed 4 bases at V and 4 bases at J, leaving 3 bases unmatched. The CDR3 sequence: CASSPGGFTGELFF. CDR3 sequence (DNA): TGCGCCAGCAGCCCAGGGGGCTTCACCGGGGAGCTGTTTTTT.

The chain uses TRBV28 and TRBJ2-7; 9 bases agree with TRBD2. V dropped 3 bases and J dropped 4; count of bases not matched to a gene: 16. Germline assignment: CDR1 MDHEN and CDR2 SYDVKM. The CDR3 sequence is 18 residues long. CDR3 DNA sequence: TGTGCCAGCAGTTTCCCGACGTCCGGGACTAGCCTAGGGTACGAGCAGTACTTC. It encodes CASSFPTSGTSLGYEQYF. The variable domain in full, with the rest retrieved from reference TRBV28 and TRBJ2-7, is DVKVTQSSRYLVKRTGEKVFLECVQDMDHENMFWYRQDPGLGLRLIYFSYDVKMKEKGDIPEGYSVSREKKERFSLILESASTNQTSMYLCASSFPTSGTSLGYEQYFGPGTRLTVT.

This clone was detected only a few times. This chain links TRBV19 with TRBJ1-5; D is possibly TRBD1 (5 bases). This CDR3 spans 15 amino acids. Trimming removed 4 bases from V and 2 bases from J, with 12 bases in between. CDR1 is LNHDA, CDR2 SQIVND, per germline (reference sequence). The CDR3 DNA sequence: TGTGCCAGTAGTAAAGGGGATCGGGGCAATCAGCCCCAGCATTTT. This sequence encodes CASSKGDRGNQPQHF.

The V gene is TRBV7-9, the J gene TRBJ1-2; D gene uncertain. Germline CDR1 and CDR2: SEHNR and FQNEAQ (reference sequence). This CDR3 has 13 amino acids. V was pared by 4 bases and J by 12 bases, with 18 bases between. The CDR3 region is CASSSTASGSHTF. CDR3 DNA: TGTGCCAGCAGCTCTACCGCCTCGGGTAGTCACACCTTC.

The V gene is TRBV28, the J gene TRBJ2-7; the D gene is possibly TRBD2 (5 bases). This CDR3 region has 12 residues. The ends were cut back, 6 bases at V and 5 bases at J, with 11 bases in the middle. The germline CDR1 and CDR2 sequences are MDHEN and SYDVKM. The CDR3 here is CASRHPRDEQYF. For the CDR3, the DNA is TGTGCCAGCAGGCACCCGCGGGACGAGCAGTACTTC.

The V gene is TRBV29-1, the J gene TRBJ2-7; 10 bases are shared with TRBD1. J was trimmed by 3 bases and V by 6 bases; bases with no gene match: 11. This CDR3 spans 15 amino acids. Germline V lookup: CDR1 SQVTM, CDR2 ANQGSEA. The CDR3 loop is CSVPGPGQGYYEQYF. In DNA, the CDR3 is TGCAGCGTCCCCGGTCCGGGACAGGGGTACTACGAGCAGTACTTC.

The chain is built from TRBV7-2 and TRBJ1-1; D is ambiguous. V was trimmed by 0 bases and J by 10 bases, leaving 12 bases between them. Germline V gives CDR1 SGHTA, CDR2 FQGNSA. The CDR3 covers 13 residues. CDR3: CASSLAGQVGAFF. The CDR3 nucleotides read TGTGCCAGCAGCTTAGCAGGCCAGGTTGGAGCTTTCTTT.

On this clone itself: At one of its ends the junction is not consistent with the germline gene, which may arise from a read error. The CDR3 region is CSSSSDRGTYEQYF. In nucleotides, the CDR3 is TGTTCCAGCAGCTCCGACAGGGGCACCTACGAGCAGTACTTC. This chain joins TRBV7-9 and TRBJ2-7; 8 bases map to TRBD1. CDR3 length: 14 residues. Germline loops: CDR1 SEHNR, CDR2 FQNEAQ (reference sequence).

The CDR3 region is CASSFQGTHEQYF. Written as DNA, the CDR3 is TGTGCCAGTAGTTTTCAGGGGACCCACGAGCAGTACTTC. The V gene is TRBV19, the J gene TRBJ2-7; D might be TRBD1 (6 bases). Germline V gene lookup returns CDR1 LNHDA and CDR2 SQIVND (reference sequence). V lost 5 bases to trimming and J lost 5 bases, with 13 bases between them. The CDR3 spans 13 residues.

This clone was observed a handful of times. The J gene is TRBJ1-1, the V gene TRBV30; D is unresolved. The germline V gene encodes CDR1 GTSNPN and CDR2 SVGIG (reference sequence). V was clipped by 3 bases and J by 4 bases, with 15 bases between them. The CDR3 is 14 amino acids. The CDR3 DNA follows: TGTGCCTGGAGCCCGGTCAGGCTCCGCACTGAAGCTTTCTTT. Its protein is CAWSPVRLRTEAFF.

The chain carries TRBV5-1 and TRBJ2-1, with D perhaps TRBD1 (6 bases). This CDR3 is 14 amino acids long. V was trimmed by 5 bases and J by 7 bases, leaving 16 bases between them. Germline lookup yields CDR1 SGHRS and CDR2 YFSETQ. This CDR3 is CASSPPGTTNEQFF. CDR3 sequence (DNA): TGCGCCAGCAGTCCCCCCGGGACAACTAATGAGCAGTTCTTC.

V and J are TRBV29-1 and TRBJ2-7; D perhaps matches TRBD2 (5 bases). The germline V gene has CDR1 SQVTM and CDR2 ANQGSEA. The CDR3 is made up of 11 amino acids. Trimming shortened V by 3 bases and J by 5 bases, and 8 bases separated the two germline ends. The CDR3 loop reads CSVDEGNEQYF. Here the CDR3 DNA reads TGCAGCGTTGATGAGGGAAACGAGCAGTACTTC.

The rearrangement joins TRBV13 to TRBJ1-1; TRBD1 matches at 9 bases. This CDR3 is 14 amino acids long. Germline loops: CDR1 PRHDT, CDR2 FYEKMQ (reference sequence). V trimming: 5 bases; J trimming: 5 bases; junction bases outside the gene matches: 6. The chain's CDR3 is CASSVRDRVTEAFF. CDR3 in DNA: TGTGCCAGCAGCGTCCGGGACAGGGTAACTGAAGCTTTCTTT.

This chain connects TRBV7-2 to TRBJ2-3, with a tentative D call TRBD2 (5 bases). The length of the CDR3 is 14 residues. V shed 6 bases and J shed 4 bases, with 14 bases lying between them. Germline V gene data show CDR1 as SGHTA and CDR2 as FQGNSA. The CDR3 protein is CASSPQGGADTQYF. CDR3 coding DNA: TGTGCCAGCAGTCCACAAGGAGGCGCAGATACGCAGTATTTT.

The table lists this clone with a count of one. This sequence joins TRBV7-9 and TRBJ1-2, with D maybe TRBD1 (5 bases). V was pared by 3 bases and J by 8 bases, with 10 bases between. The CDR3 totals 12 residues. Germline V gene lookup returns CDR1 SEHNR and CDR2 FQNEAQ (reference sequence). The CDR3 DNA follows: TGTGCCAGCAGCTTCCCGGGGGACGGCTACACCTTC. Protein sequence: CASSFPGDGYTF.

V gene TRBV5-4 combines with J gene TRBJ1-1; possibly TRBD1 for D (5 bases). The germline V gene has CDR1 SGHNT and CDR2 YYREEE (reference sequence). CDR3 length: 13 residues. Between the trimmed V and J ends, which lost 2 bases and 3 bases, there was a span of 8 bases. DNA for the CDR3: TGTGCCAGCAGCTTTGGCAGGGACACTGAAGCTTTCTTT. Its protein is CASSFGRDTEAFF.

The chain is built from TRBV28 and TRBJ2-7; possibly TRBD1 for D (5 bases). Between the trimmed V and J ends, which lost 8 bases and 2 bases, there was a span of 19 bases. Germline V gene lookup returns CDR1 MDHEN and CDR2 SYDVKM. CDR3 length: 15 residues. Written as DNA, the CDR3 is TGTGCCAGCCGCCCCCCAGGGAATGGCGCCTACGAGCAGTACTTC. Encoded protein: CASRPPGNGAYEQYF.

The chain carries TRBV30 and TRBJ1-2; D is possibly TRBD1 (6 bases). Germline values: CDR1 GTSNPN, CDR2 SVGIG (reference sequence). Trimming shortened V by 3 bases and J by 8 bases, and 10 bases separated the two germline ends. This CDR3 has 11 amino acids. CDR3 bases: TGTGCCTGGAGCCCCAGGGGAGGCTACACCTTC. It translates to CAWSPRGGYTF. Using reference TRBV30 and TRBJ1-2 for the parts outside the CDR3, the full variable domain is SQTIHQWPATLVQPVGSPLSLECTVEGTSNPNLYWYRQAAGRGLQLLFYSVGIGQISSEVPQNLSASRPQDRQFILSSKKLLLSDSGFYLCAWSPRGGYTFGSGTRLTVV.

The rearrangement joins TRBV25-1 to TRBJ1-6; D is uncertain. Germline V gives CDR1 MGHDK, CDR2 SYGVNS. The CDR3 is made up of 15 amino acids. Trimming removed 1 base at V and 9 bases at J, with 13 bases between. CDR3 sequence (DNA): TGTGCCAGCAGTGAATCAGAGGTCCAAAGTTCACCCCTCCACTTT. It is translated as CASSESEVQSSPLHF. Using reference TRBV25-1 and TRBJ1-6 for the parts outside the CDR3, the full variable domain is EADIYQTPRYLVIGTGKKITLECSQTMGHDKMYWYQQDPGMELHLIHYSYGVNSTEKGDLSSESTVSRIRTEHFPLTLESARPSHTSQYLCASSESEVQSSPLHFGNGTRLTVT.

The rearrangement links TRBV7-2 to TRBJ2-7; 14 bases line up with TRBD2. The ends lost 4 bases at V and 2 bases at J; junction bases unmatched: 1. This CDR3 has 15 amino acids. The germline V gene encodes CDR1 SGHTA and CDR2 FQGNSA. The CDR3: CASSSGLAGAYEQYF. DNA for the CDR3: TGTGCCAGCAGCTCGGGACTAGCGGGAGCCTACGAGCAGTACTTC.

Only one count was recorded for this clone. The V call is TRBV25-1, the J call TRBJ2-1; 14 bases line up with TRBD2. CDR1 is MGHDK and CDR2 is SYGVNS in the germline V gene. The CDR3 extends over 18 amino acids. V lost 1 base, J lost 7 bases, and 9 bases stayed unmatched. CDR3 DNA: TGTGCCAGCAGTGAATGGGGGACTAGCGGGAGTTGGTCAAATGAGCAGTTCTTC. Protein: CASSEWGTSGSWSNEQFF.

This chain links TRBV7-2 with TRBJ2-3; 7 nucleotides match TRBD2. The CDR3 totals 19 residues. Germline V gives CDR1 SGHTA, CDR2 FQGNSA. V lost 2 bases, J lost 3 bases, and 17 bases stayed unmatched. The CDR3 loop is CASSLLPGSPGGLTDTQYF. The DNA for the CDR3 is TGTGCCAGCAGCTTACTCCCGGGGTCCCCGGGAGGTTTGACAGATACGCAGTATTTT.

The CDR3 DNA reads as TGTGCCAGCAGCCAGGGACTAGCGGGTTACAATGAGCAGTTCTTC. Its translation: CASSQGLAGYNEQFF. This chain uses TRBV28 with TRBJ2-1; 12 bases are a match to TRBD2. There are 15 residues in the CDR3. Germline values: CDR1 MDHEN, CDR2 SYDVKM. V shed 6 bases, J shed 4 bases, and the junction held 4 bases outside the gene matches.

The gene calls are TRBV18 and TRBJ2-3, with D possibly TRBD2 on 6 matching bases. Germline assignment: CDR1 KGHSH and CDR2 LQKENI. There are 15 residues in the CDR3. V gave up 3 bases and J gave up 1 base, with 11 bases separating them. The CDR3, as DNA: TGTGCCAGCTCACCGGGGATAGCGGGCACAGATACGCAGTATTTT. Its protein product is CASSPGIAGTDTQYF.

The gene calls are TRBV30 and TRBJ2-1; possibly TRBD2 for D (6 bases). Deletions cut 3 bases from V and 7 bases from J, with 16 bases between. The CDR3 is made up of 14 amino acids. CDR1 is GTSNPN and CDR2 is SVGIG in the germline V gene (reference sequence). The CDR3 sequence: CAWRDQRAGNEQFF. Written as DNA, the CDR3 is TGTGCCTGGAGAGACCAGCGGGCGGGGAATGAGCAGTTCTTC.

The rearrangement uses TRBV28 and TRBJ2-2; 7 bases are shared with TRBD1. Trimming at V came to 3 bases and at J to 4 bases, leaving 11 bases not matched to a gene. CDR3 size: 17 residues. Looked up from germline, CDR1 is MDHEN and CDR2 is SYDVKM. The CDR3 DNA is TGTGCCAGCAGTTTGTCTAGACAGGGTATCGGCACCGGGGAGCTGTTTTTT. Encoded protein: CASSLSRQGIGTGELFF.

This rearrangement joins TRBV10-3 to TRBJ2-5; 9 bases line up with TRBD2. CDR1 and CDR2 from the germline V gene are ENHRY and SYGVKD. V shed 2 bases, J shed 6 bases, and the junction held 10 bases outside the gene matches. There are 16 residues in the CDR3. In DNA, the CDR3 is TGTGCCATCAGTGAGGGGATAGCGGGAGTTGGTAAGACCCAGTACTTC. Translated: CAISEGIAGVGKTQYF.

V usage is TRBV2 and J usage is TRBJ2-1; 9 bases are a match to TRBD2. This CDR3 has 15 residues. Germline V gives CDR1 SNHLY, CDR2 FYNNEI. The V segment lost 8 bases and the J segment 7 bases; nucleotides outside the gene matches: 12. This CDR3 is CASAVRLAGTNEQFF. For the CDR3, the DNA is TGTGCCAGCGCGGTGAGGCTAGCGGGAACAAATGAGCAGTTCTTC.

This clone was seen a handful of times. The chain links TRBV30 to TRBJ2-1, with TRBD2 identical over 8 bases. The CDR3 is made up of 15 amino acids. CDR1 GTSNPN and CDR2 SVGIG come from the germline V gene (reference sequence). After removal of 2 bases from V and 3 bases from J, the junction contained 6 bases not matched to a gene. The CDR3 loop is CAWSLDSGNYNEQFF. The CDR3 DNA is TGTGCCTGGAGTTTAGATAGCGGGAACTACAATGAGCAGTTCTTC.